Listed here are 29 T cell receptor beta chains from one sample, sequenced in a study of PD-L1 blockade in urothelial cancer. Method: immunoSEQ multiplex PCR; TCRdb's copy keeps in-frame clones and lacks some. The sample has approximately 110,000 clones, under 85% seen once. Source: PBMCs, taken around atezolizumab (anti-PD-L1) treatment. All receptors come from a man aged 50 to 59 with urothelial cancer.

The CDR3 region has the DNA TGTGCCAGCAGCCCTTACTCTAGCGGCGGCACAGATACGCAGTATTTT. Translating gives CASSPYSSGGTDTQYF. The chain has TRBV7-9 and TRBJ2-3; 7 bases are a match to TRBD2. The junction had 9 bases not matched to a gene; V was cut back by 5 bases and J by 1 base. The CDR3 length is 16 residues. Germline V gene sequence: CDR1 SEHNR, CDR2 FQNEAQ (reference sequence). The full variable domain, rest sourced from reference TRBV7-9 and TRBJ2-3, is DTGVSQNPRHKITKRGQNVTFRCDPISEHNRLYWYRQTLGQGPEFLTYFQNEAQLEKSRLLSDRFSAERPKGSFSTLEIQRTEQGDSAMYLCASSPYSSGGTDTQYFGPGTRLTVL.

This clone has more than one count but fewer than ten. The rearrangement links TRBV19 to TRBJ1-1; D might be TRBD1 (6 bases). Germline lookup yields CDR1 LNHDA and CDR2 SQIVND (reference sequence). The CDR3 loop spans 14 amino acids. V was clipped by 5 bases and J by 4 bases, with 14 bases between them. CDR3 loop: CASSPEGVVTEAFF. DNA of the CDR3: TGTGCCAGTAGTCCCGAGGGGGTGGTCACTGAAGCTTTCTTT. Full variable domain (missing parts from reference TRBV19 and TRBJ1-1): DGGITQSPKYLFRKEGQNVTLSCEQNLNHDAMYWYRQDPGQGLRLIYYSQIVNDFQKGDIAEGYSVSREKKESFPLTVTSAQKNPTAFYLCASSPEGVVTEAFFGQGTRLTVV.

The rearrangement links TRBV6-4 to TRBJ2-1; maybe TRBD1 (5 bases). CDR3 length equals 13 residues. V lost 5 bases and J lost 4, with 9 bases in between. CDR1 is MRHNA and CDR2 is SNTAGT in the germline V gene. In DNA, the CDR3 is TGTGCCAGCAGTCAACAGGTTTACAATGAGCAGTTCTTC. Translation: CASSQQVYNEQFF.

This chain joins TRBV10-1 and TRBJ2-3; the D is unclear. This CDR3 is 16 amino acids long. The V gene lost 3 bases and the J gene lost 1 base, with 14 bases spanning the gap. Germline CDR1 and CDR2: WNHNN and SYGVQD (reference sequence). CDR3 bases: TGCGCCAGCAGTGACCAGAGTAGCCGCCGCACAGATACGCAGTATTTT. Its translation: CASSDQSSRRTDTQYF.

The V gene is TRBV28, the J gene TRBJ2-1; TRBD1 is a possible D gene (7 bases). CDR3 length: 14 residues. Trimming left V 4 bases short and J 8 bases short, with 15 bases between. CDR1 is MDHEN and CDR2 is SYDVKM in the germline V gene. The CDR3 coding sequence is TGTGCCAGCAGTTACAGGGGAGGTCAGGATGAGCAGTTCTTC. Translating gives CASSYRGGQDEQFF.

The chain links TRBV13 to TRBJ2-2; 9 nucleotides match TRBD2. Germline values: CDR1 PRHDT, CDR2 FYEKMQ (reference sequence). CDR3 size: 18 residues. After removal of 0 bases from V and 3 bases from J, the junction contained 8 bases not matched to a gene. The CDR3 loop is CASSLGLAGFSYTGELFF. CDR3 sequence (DNA): TGTGCCAGCAGCTTAGGGCTAGCGGGATTTTCGTACACCGGGGAGCTGTTTTTT.

The chain is built from TRBV30 and TRBJ2-7, with TRBD1 identical over 7 bases. Germline assignment: CDR1 GTSNPN and CDR2 SVGIG (reference sequence). The ends lost 0 bases at V and 4 bases at J; junction bases unmatched: 6. The CDR3 extends over 14 amino acids. The CDR3 bases are TGTGCCTGGAGTGTGTCGACAGGGTCATACGAGCAGTACTTC. Its protein is CAWSVSTGSYEQYF. The full variable domain, its missing parts supplied by reference TRBV30 and TRBJ2-7, is SQTIHQWPATLVQPVGSPLSLECTVEGTSNPNLYWYRQAAGRGLQLLFYSVGIGQISSEVPQNLSASRPQDRQFILSSKKLLLSDSGFYLCAWSVSTGSYEQYFGPGTRLTVT.

The chain uses TRBV6-6 and TRBJ1-4; no firm D call. V gave up 0 bases and J gave up 8 bases, with 10 bases separating them. Germline lookup yields CDR1 MNHNY and CDR2 SVGAGI (reference sequence). This CDR3 contains 14 residues. This chain's CDR3 is CASSYSRLREKLFF. The DNA of the CDR3 is TGTGCCAGCAGTTACTCGAGGTTACGGGAAAAACTGTTTTTT.

The J gene is TRBJ1-5, the V gene TRBV2; D remains unclear. V dropped 4 bases and J dropped 1 base, with 11 bases sitting between them. Germline-derived CDR1 and CDR2 are SNHLY and FYNNEI. The CDR3 contains 15 residues. As DNA, the CDR3 is TGTGCCAGCAGTGGTGAGCTCTGGAGCAATCAGCCCCAGCATTTT. This encodes CASSGELWSNQPQHF. Full variable domain (rest looked up from reference TRBV2 and TRBJ1-5): EPEVTQTPSHQVTQMGQEVILRCVPISNHLYFYWYRQILGQKVEFLVSFYNNEISEKSEIFDDQFSVERPDGSNFTLKIRSTKLEDSAMYFCASSGELWSNQPQHFGDGTRLSIL.

V and J are TRBV6-1 and TRBJ1-3, with 7 bases aligning to TRBD1. With 6 bases clipped from V and 4 bases from J, the junction kept 6 bases outside the gene matches. CDR3 length: 14 amino acids. Germline V gene sequence: CDR1 MNHNS, CDR2 SASEGT. As DNA, the CDR3 is TGTGCCAGCAGGTCACCGGGACAGGGAAACACCATATATTTT. Translated, it gives CASRSPGQGNTIYF.

The chain joins TRBV6-5 to TRBJ1-4; unclear D gene. This CDR3 has 12 residues. V lost 6 bases and J lost 5, with 7 bases in between. CDR1 and CDR2 from the germline V gene are MNHEY and SVGAGI. This chain's CDR3 is CASSERNEKLFF. CDR3 coding DNA: TGTGCCAGCAGCGAGAGGAATGAAAAACTGTTTTTT.

V and J are TRBV28 and TRBJ1-5; D ambiguous. Trimming left V 3 bases short and J 7 bases short, with 19 bases between. The length of the CDR3 is 16 residues. Germline V gene lookup returns CDR1 MDHEN and CDR2 SYDVKM. The CDR3 protein is CASSFHPRAGRQPQHF. Written as DNA, the CDR3 is TGTGCCAGCAGTTTCCACCCGCGAGCGGGTCGGCAGCCCCAGCATTTT.

This clone was picked up one time. J is TRBJ1-1 and V is TRBV7-9; the D is unclear. The CDR3 totals 14 residues. Per the germline V gene, CDR1 is SEHNR and CDR2 is FQNEAQ (reference sequence). Trimming left V 6 bases short and J 0 bases short, with 11 bases between. As DNA, the CDR3 is TGTGCCAGCAGAAAAGACAATATGAACACTGAAGCTTTCTTT. Protein: CASRKDNMNTEAFF.

The rearrangement joins TRBV7-8 to TRBJ2-7; TRBD1 matches at 8 bases. The CDR3 runs to 15 residues. The V and J ends lost 5 bases and 2 bases, in that order; junction bases with no gene match: 8. CDR1 and CDR2 from the germline V gene are SGHVS and FQNEAQ. Here the CDR3 reads CASSLRTGMTYEQYF. The CDR3 nucleotides read TGTGCCAGCAGCCTCCGGACAGGGATGACCTACGAGCAGTACTTC.

The gene calls are TRBV7-8 and TRBJ1-4; 7 bases fit TRBD1. CDR3 size: 16 residues. CDR1 SGHVS and CDR2 FQNEAQ come from the germline V gene. V gave up 1 base and J gave up 0 bases; unmatched junction bases: 2. Here the CDR3 DNA reads TGTGCCAGCAGCTTAGACAGGGGCCCAACTAATGAAAAACTGTTTTTT. It is translated as CASSLDRGPTNEKLFF. Based on the CDR3 plus reference TRBV7-8 and TRBJ1-4, the full variable domain is GAGVSQSPRYKVAKRGQDVALRCDPISGHVSLFWYQQALGQGPEFLTYFQNEAQLDKSGLPSDRFFAERPEGSVSTLKIQRTQQEDSAVYLCASSLDRGPTNEKLFFGSGTQLSVL.

The genes are TRBV5-4 and TRBJ2-7, with D perhaps TRBD2 (5 bases). The CDR3 runs 13 residues. The V and J ends lost 0 bases and 3 bases respectively, with 7 bases between them. CDR1 is SGHNT and CDR2 is YYREEE in the germline V gene (reference sequence). CDR3 DNA: TGTGCCAGCAGCTTGGTGGGAGACTACGAGCAGTACTTC. The encoded protein is CASSLVGDYEQYF. Full variable domain (remainder filled in from reference TRBV5-4 and TRBJ2-7): ETGVTQSPTHLIKTRGQQVTLRCSSQSGHNTVSWYQQALGQGPQFIFQYYREEENGRGNFPPRFSGLQFPNYSSELNVNALELDDSALYLCASSLVGDYEQYFGPGTRLTVT.

CDR3 DNA: TGCGCCAGCAGTCCCGAGTATGAGCAGTTCTTC. The encoded protein is CASSPEYEQFF. This chain links TRBV5-1 with TRBJ2-1; D gene ambiguous. This CDR3 is 11 amino acids long. V lost 5 bases, J lost 8 bases, and 8 bases lay in between. Germline V gene sequence: CDR1 SGHRS, CDR2 YFSETQ.

The chain employs TRBV20-1 and TRBJ2-5; 7 bases are a match to TRBD1. This CDR3 region has 11 residues. The germline gives CDR1 DFQATT, CDR2 SNEGSKA (reference sequence). V was pared by 6 bases and J by 7 bases, with 5 bases of the junction left unmatched. The CDR3 DNA is TGCAGTGCCAGACGACAGGGGACCCAGTACTTC. As protein: CSARRQGTQYF.

This chain connects TRBV30 to TRBJ2-1; D possibly corresponds to TRBD1 (5 bases). The V gene's germline CDR1 is GTSNPN and CDR2 SVGIG (reference sequence). Trimming cost V 3 bases and J 7 bases, with 16 bases left between them. The CDR3 loop spans 14 amino acids. CDR3: CAWSRNLQANEQFF. CDR3 nucleotides: TGTGCCTGGAGCCGAAATCTACAGGCGAATGAGCAGTTCTTC.

This clone was counted a single time. The J gene is TRBJ2-7, the V gene TRBV5-1, with 9 nucleotides matching TRBD1. Unmatched junction bases numbered 10, after V lost 4 bases and J lost 2 bases. Germline assignment: CDR1 SGHRS and CDR2 YFSETQ. The CDR3 runs 16 residues. DNA of the CDR3: TGCGCCAGCAGCCGGGGAGGACAGGGGAGTCCCTACGAGCAGTACTTC. Its protein product is CASSRGGQGSPYEQYF.

The V call is TRBV7-2, the J call TRBJ1-4, with 9 bases aligning to TRBD1. This CDR3 contains 16 residues. Losses at the gene ends were 5 bases for V and 7 bases for J; bases not matched to a gene: 11. Germline loops: CDR1 SGHTA, CDR2 FQGNSA. CDR3 in amino acids: CASSPQPGTGSEKLFF. CDR3 bases: TGTGCCAGCAGCCCCCAACCCGGGACAGGGTCTGAAAAACTGTTTTTT.

The J gene is TRBJ2-2, the V gene TRBV7-3; 9 nucleotides match TRBD2. The CDR3 contains 15 residues. Trimming cost V 0 bases and J 4 bases; bases outside gene matches: 0. CDR1 is SGHTA and CDR2 is FQGTGA in the germline V gene. CDR3 amino acids: CASSLTSGSTGELFF. CDR3 sequence (DNA): TGTGCCAGCAGCTTAACTAGCGGGAGCACCGGGGAGCTGTTTTTT. Full variable domain (remainder filled in from reference TRBV7-3 and TRBJ2-2): GAGVSQTPSNKVTEKGKYVELRCDPISGHTALYWYRQSLGQGPEFLIYFQGTGAADDSGLPNDRFFAVRPEGSVSTLKIQRTERGDSAVYLCASSLTSGSTGELFFGEGSRLTVL.

This chain links TRBV28 with TRBJ2-2; D is undetermined. V was clipped by 5 bases and J by 5 bases, with 9 bases between them. Germline assignment: CDR1 MDHEN and CDR2 SYDVKM. This CDR3 is built from 13 residues. The CDR3 loop is CASSLSYTGELFF. The CDR3 bases are TGTGCCAGCAGTCTCTCCTATACCGGGGAGCTGTTTTTT.

This rearrangement joins TRBV19 to TRBJ2-7, with 9 bases lining up with TRBD1. The CDR3 is made up of 16 amino acids. V shed 3 bases and J 0 bases; nucleotides not matched to a gene: 6. The germline V gene has CDR1 LNHDA and CDR2 SQIVND (reference sequence). Here the CDR3 DNA reads TGTGCCAGTAGTATCTCCGGACAGGGGCCCTCCTACGAGCAGTACTTC. It translates to CASSISGQGPSYEQYF. Full variable domain (remainder filled in from reference TRBV19 and TRBJ2-7): DGGITQSPKYLFRKEGQNVTLSCEQNLNHDAMYWYRQDPGQGLRLIYYSQIVNDFQKGDIAEGYSVSREKKESFPLTVTSAQKNPTAFYLCASSISGQGPSYEQYFGPGTRLTVT.

The chain has TRBV6-4 and TRBJ2-7; D is perhaps TRBD1 (6 bases). Germline V lookup: CDR1 MRHNA, CDR2 SNTAGT. CDR3 size: 13 residues. The V and J ends lost 7 bases and 0 bases respectively, with 10 bases between them. The CDR3 sequence: CASITQGSYEQYF. The DNA of the CDR3 is TGTGCCAGCATTACACAGGGCTCCTACGAGCAGTACTTC.

The chain recombines TRBV15 with TRBJ1-4, with a weak D call TRBD1 (5 bases). Trimming took 8 bases from V and 0 from J, leaving 10 bases between them. The CDR3 is 14 amino acids. The V gene's germline CDR1 is LNHNV and CDR2 YYDKDF (reference sequence). For the CDR3, the DNA is TGTGCCACCCTTGGGGCGGCAACTAATGAAAAACTGTTTTTT. Protein sequence: CATLGAATNEKLFF.

This chain connects TRBV19 to TRBJ2-7; 9 bases fit TRBD2. This CDR3 is built from 15 residues. Germline V CDR1 and CDR2: LNHDA, SQIVND (reference sequence). V shed 4 bases, J shed 2 bases, and the junction held 6 bases outside the gene matches. CDR3: CASSKVAGETYEQYF. As DNA, the CDR3 is TGTGCCAGTAGTAAGGTAGCGGGAGAGACCTACGAGCAGTACTTC.

V gene TRBV6-5 combines with J gene TRBJ2-3, with D perhaps TRBD2 (5 bases). The CDR3 has 15 amino acids. Looked up from germline, CDR1 is MNHEY and CDR2 is SVGAGI. V was trimmed by 4 bases and J by 7 bases, leaving 18 bases between them. The DNA for the CDR3 is TGTGCCAGCAGTTCAACAGCTGGGTTCGGGAATACGCAGTATTTT. This sequence encodes CASSSTAGFGNTQYF.

The chain has TRBV9 and TRBJ2-7; 9 positions match TRBD1. The length of the CDR3 is 15 residues. Germline CDR1 and CDR2: SGDLS and YYNGEE. V shed 0 bases and J 5 bases; nucleotides not matched to a gene: 6. The CDR3 DNA sequence: TGTGCCAGCAGCGTAGACGGCCGGACAGGGGACGAGCAGTACTTC. This codes for CASSVDGRTGDEQYF.